What follows are 7 T cell receptor beta chains derived from one specimen sequenced in a study of beta chain features in type 1 diabetes. Expressed TCRB transcripts got sequenced, as all isolated RNA was reverse transcribed. Clones were sequenced by immunoSEQ multiplex PCR, and TCRdb holds only the in-frame ones, with some missing. The sample comprises about 260,000 clones, about 71% of which are singletons, and approximately 0.053% rests with the top ten. Sequences were obtained from naive CD4+ T cells from blood. Receptor source: a man aged 25 to 40 in good health.

The genes are TRBV21-1 and TRBJ2-4; TRBD2, the D gene given by the table, was not confirmed from the DNA. TRBV21-1 is designated a pseudogene. This CDR3 region has 18 residues. The CDR3 nucleotides read TGTGCCAGCAACCAAGGGCTAGCGGGAGTAGGAGCCAAAAACATTCAGTACTTC. Its translation is CASNQGLAGVGAKNIQYF.

The chain employs TRBV7-2 and TRBJ2-3, with TRBD2 matching over 12 bases. This CDR3 has 16 amino acids. CDR1 SGHTA and CDR2 FQGNSA come from the germline V gene. The V gene end was trimmed by 1 base and the J gene end by 5 bases; junction bases not matched to a gene: 4. In DNA, the CDR3 is TGTGCCAGCAGCTTAGGACTAGCGGGAGCGGGAGATACGCAGTATTTT. As protein: CASSLGLAGAGDTQYF. Using reference TRBV7-2 and TRBJ2-3 for the parts outside the CDR3, the full variable domain is GAGVSQSPSNKVTEKGKDVELRCDPISGHTALYWYRQSLGQGLEFLIYFQGNSAPDKSGLPSDRFSAERTGGSVSTLTIQRTQQEDSAVYLCASSLGLAGAGDTQYFGPGTRLTVL.

The genes are TRBV13 and TRBJ1-1; no reliable D call. Germline values: CDR1 PRHDT, CDR2 FYEKMQ (reference sequence). V lost 7 bases and J 1 base, leaving 10 bases between the germline ends. The CDR3 is 13 residues long. The CDR3 loop reads CASTPRSNTEAFF. The CDR3 DNA reads TGTGCCAGCACCCCCAGGTCGAACACTGAAGCTTTCTTT.

The rearrangement uses TRBV5-1 and TRBJ2-1, with D perhaps matching TRBD1 (7 bases). CDR1 and CDR2 from the germline V gene are SGHRS and YFSETQ. The CDR3 runs to 16 residues. V was trimmed by 3 bases and J by 7 bases, leaving 20 bases between them. Written as DNA, the CDR3 is TGCGCCAGCAGCTGGTTGACTAGACAGGGTGTGAATGAGCAGTTCTTC. The encoded protein is CASSWLTRQGVNEQFF. Together with reference TRBV5-1 and TRBJ2-1, the CDR3 gives the full variable domain: KAGVTQTPRYLIKTRGQQVTLSCSPISGHRSVSWYQQTPGQGLQFLFEYFSETQRNKGNFPGRFSGRQFSNSRSEMNVSTLELGDSALYLCASSWLTRQGVNEQFFGPGTRLTVL.

The chain employs TRBV9 and TRBJ2-2; possible D gene TRBD2, 5 bases. V lost 4 bases to trimming and J lost 5 bases, with 15 bases between them. Germline CDR1 is SGDLS and CDR2 is YYNGEE. This CDR3 is 15 amino acids long. CDR3 in amino acids: CASSSTGRATGELFF. Here the CDR3 DNA reads TGTGCCAGCAGCTCTACGGGGAGAGCAACCGGGGAGCTGTTTTTT.

The V and J genes are TRBV2 and TRBJ2-3; the D is unclear. The V end lost 5 bases, the J end lost 10 bases, and 10 bases lay between the germline ends. The CDR3 is 11 amino acids. CDR1 and CDR2 (germline): SNHLY, FYNNEI. The CDR3 sequence is CASSRGYPQYF. The CDR3 nucleotides read TGTGCCAGCAGTAGAGGCTATCCGCAGTATTTT.

CDR3 sequence: CASSRGQGHYEQYF. The CDR3 coding sequence is TGTGCCAGCAGCCGGGGACAGGGGCACTACGAGCAGTACTTC. The chain combines TRBV6-5 with TRBJ2-7, with 10 bases that match TRBD1. This CDR3 spans 14 amino acids. V lost 6 bases and J lost 3; bases outside the gene matches: 5. In germline, CDR1 is MNHEY, CDR2 SVGAGI.